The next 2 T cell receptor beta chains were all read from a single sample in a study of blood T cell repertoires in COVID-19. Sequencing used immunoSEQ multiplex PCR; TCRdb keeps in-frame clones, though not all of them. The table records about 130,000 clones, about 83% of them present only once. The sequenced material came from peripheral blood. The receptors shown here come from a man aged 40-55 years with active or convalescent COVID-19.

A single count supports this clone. As DNA, the CDR3 is TGTGCCAGCAGTGGGGTAGCGGGACACAATGAGCAGTTCTTC. This gives the protein CASSGVAGHNEQFF. The chain uses TRBV6-2 or TRBV6-3 and TRBJ2-1; 8 nucleotides match TRBD2. Trimming at V came to 5 bases and at J to 5 bases, leaving 5 bases not matched to a gene. Per germline, CDR1 MNHEY and CDR2 SVGEGT. This CDR3 contains 14 residues.

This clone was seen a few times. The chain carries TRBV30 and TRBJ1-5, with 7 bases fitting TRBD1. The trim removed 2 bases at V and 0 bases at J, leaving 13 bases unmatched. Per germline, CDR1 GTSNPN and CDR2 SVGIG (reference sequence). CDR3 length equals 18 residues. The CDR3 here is CAWSTPGQTFYSNQPQHF. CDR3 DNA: TGTGCCTGGAGTACACCGGGACAGACCTTTTATAGCAATCAGCCCCAGCATTTT.